Included here is one T cell receptor beta chain sequence, with context. Its antigen is currently not known. It has no much larger one-base neighbor in the sample; base qualities were not kept. These data come from a study of cytomegalovirus exposure and HLA in healthy donors (dated by TCRdb to about 2017). Background on the whole study: According to a later analysis, the 120 or so validation repertoires were produced on the same platform as the 600 to 850 repertoires of the first cohort. The study aimed to test whether signatures of past pathogen exposure could be identified by cataloging public T cell receptors. Besides the first cohort of about 730 subjects, a separate validation cohort made up of about 120 different subjects was used. High-throughput TCR immunosequencing, statistical association of individual TCRs with disease status, and machine learning were combined to predict cytomegalovirus infection status. Study-wide findings and limitations: A later analysis lacked HLA typing for the validation cohort, so it scored co-occurrence in that cohort across all 120 repertoires. A later analysis found that TCRs clustered in the first cohort also tended to co-occur in the 120 or so validation repertoires, with 94% of cluster scores above 0. The study gave a list of about 170 TCR beta chains associated with cytomegalovirus. The authors suggested that the approach could potentially be generalized to other disease states and immunological phenotypes. The classifier was reported to diagnose cytomegalovirus status with high specificity and sensitivity in both the original cohort and the validation cohort. Three of the identified cytomegalovirus-associated TCR beta chains were confirmed in vitro to be specific for cytomegalovirus antigens. Most TCR sequences were seen in very few donors, while some public TCRs were found in many individuals.

V loses 4 bases at its end and J loses 6 bases; junction bases beyond the gene matches: 4. The CDR3 numbers 12 residues from cysteine through phenylalanine. The DNA shown is the 36-base CDR3, in frame from base 1. Taken from the germline V gene, the CDR1 and CDR2 loops are SQVTM and ANQGSEA. Donors formed part of the validation cohort, which comprised 120 or so subjects and was distinct from the first cohort of over 500 subjects. The method behind the library was the immunoSEQ multiplex PCR assay. The original methods were these. A statistical classification framework was built for diagnosing cytomegalovirus status from the catalog of TCR beta chain sequences. The clones in this table, taken by TCRdb from immuneACCESS, are in-frame only. Not every clone is retained; where verified, under half of the shortfall comes from an unresolved V gene, and the cause of the rest is unknown. That table gives V, J and clone size, and the DNA gave D and trimming. The sample table lists about 62,000 clones, over 90% of them with a count of one. The ten largest clones take up approximately 6.8% of the sample.

Specimen: PBMCs. The chain links TRBV29-1 with TRBJ2-3; 7 bases in the middle match TRBD1. The receptor's source is a young woman in good health and CMV-seropositive. The nucleotides read TGCAGCGTTGGAGGGGGCATGGATACGCAGTATTTT. Protein translation: CSVGGGMDTQYF.